This T cell receptor (beta chain) was recorded in a study of tumor-infiltrating lymphocytes in oesophageal squamous cell carcinoma. Germline V CDR1 and CDR2: SGHTA, FQGNSA. The V gene lost 5 bases and the J gene lost 7 bases, with 13 bases spanning the gap. There are 13 residues in the CDR3. This clonotype is medium-sized within its sample. Using its own MiXCR run on the PCR reads, TCRdb lists one record per CDR3 protein. Among about 12,000 distinct CDR3 sequences, approximately 50% were seen once, and the ten largest hold about 35%. V is TRBV7-2 and J is TRBJ2-3, with a tentative D call TRBD2 (5 bases). The specimen was esophageal tumor tissue. This TCR derives from a female donor with esophageal squamous cell carcinoma. Written as DNA, the CDR3 is TGTGCCAGCAGCAACGACTACAAAAATACGCAGTATTTT. Residues: CASSNDYKNTQYF. The full variable domain, in which reference TRBV7-2 and TRBJ2-3 provide the parts outside the CDR3, is GAGVSQSPSNKVTEKGKDVELRCDPISGHTALYWYRQSLGQGLEFLIYFQGNSAPDKSGLPSDRFSAERTGGSVSTLTIQRTQQEDSAVYLCASSNDYKNTQYFGPGTRLTVL.